The clone carrying this TCR beta chain was counted at least ten times. The antigen is not known. The data derive from a study of T cell repertoires in cytomegalovirus infection. General study results and limits: Frequencies of public TCR beta families were cumulated, and this identified carriers of CMV plus the relevant HLA.

A single record per CDR3 protein comes from TCRdb applying MiXCR to the reads. Altogether approximately 170,000 distinct CDR3 sequences are present, over 13% being singletons, with the ten largest covering 25% to 30%. From germline, CDR1 is SGHVS and CDR2 FNYEAQ. CDR3 length: 16 residues. Trimming removed 5 bases from V and 6 bases from J, with 20 bases in between. This TCR came from a human donor in good health (CMV status not recorded). Some clones in this sample may be carry-over from other donors' samples. The rearrangement uses TRBV7-6 and TRBJ2-1; the D gene could be TRBD1 or TRBD2 (5 bases each). Sample: PBMCs. CDR3 nucleotide sequence: TGTGCCAGCAGCCGACCGGGACCTGGCCTACCCAATGAGCAGTTCTTC. It yields the protein CASSRPGPGLPNEQFF.